This T cell receptor beta chain was obtained from a study of T cell responses to AZD1222 COVID-19 vaccine. Notes on the study in general: Recipients of AZD1222 seropositive at baseline numbered only 5 to 7. Clonal diversity may have been underestimated in mostly white British donors. As reported, nearly half of all spike-specific TCRs target variant regions that are unmutated.

Sequencing used immunoSEQ multiplex PCR; TCRdb keeps in-frame clones, though not all of them. The sample lists approximately 180,000 clones; almost 90% were seen once. As concerns this clone: The target antigen is unknown.

The V end was cut by 4 bases, the J end by 10 bases, with 20 bases between. The length of the CDR3 is 14 residues. CDR1 SGHDT and CDR2 YYEEEE come from the germline V gene. The sample consisted of peripheral blood, taken on day 0 of AZD1222 vaccination. This TCR derives from an adult in good health. The genes are TRBV5-6 and TRBJ1-1; D is perhaps TRBD1 (5 bases). The CDR3 loop is CASSPDGGRFLAFF. The CDR3 nucleotides are TGTGCCAGCAGCCCCGACGGGGGACGGTTTCTAGCTTTCTTT. Using reference TRBV5-6 and TRBJ1-1 for the parts outside the CDR3, the full variable domain is DAGVTQSPTHLIKTRGQQVTLRCSPKSGHDTVSWYQQALGQGPQFIFQYYEEEERQRGNFPDRFSGHQFPNYSSELNVNALLLGDSALYLCASSPDGGRFLAFFGQGTRLTVV.